A selection of T cell receptor beta chains follows, all from one sample in a study of cytomegalovirus exposure and HLA in healthy donors. Some clones are missing from TCRdb's copy, which holds only in-frame ones; the method was immunoSEQ multiplex PCR. The table records 150,000 or so clones, roughly 90% of them present only once. Sequencing used PBMCs. The receptors derive from a woman aged 18-29 years in good health and CMV-seronegative. The CDR3 runs from the conserved cysteine through the conserved F or W. The D gene is left open where the match is weak. Clone size is shown for a subset of rows, as once, few, many or a class of expanded clone.

v_gene	d_gene	abundance	len	j_gene	CDR3nt	CDR3aa
TRBV13	TRBD2	.	15	TRBJ2-7	TGTGCCAGCAGCTTCCTAGCGGGAGGGCCCACCGAGCAGTACTTC	CASSFLAGGPTEQYF
TRBV29-1	.	.	13	TRBJ1-3	TGCAGCGGCCGGGACCCCAGGGGTGCCACCATATATTTT	CSGRDPRGATIYF
TRBV6-1	TRBD1	.	15	TRBJ1-6	TGTGCCAGCAGCCGGACAGGGATTGCTAATTCACCCCTCCACTTT	CASSRTGIANSPLHF
TRBV14	TRBD2	few	18	TRBJ2-6	TGTGCCAGCAGCCAAGGGGGGGGGAGCAGGTCTGGGGCCAACGTCCTGACTTTC	CASSQGGGSRSGANVLTF
TRBV11-2	.	.	12	TRBJ2-1	TGTGCCAGCAGCTTACTGTCCAATGAGCAGTTCTTC	CASSLLSNEQFF
TRBV10-3	TRBD1	.	15	TRBJ2-1	TGTGCCATCAGTGTCACCGGGACAGGAAACAATGAGCAGTTCTTC	CAISVTGTGNNEQFF
TRBV7-2	TRBD1	.	14	TRBJ1-5	TGTGCCAGCAGCGCCACAGGGGGGGGTCAGCCCCAGCATTTT	CASSATGGGQPQHF
TRBV6-1	TRBD2	.	15	TRBJ2-1	TGTGCCAGCAGTGAAGGACTAGCGGAAACTAATGAGCAGTTCTTC	CASSEGLAETNEQFF
TRBV7-9	TRBD2	.	16	TRBJ2-3	TGTGCCAGCAGGCAAACTAGCGGGGGCACCACAGATACGCAGTATTTT	CASRQTSGGTTDTQYF
TRBV7-8	.	.	15	TRBJ1-1	TGTGCCAGCAGCTTATTAGGCGGGACGAACACTGAAGCTTTCTTT	CASSLLGGTNTEAFF
TRBV5-1	TRBD1	.	15	TRBJ1-1	TGCGCCAGCAGCTTGTGGGGGACAGCTAACACTGAAGCTTTCTTT	CASSLWGTANTEAFF
TRBV19	TRBD1	.	15	TRBJ1-1	TGTGCCAGTAGTAACCGTCCACAGGGGGGTACTGAAGCTTTCTTT	CASSNRPQGGTEAFF
TRBV18	TRBD1	.	15	TRBJ2-1	TGTGCCAGCTCACCGTTGAGGGACAGATACAATGAGCAGTTCTTC	CASSPLRDRYNEQFF
TRBV4-1	.	.	14	TRBJ1-1	TGCGCCAGCAGGTTCTTGGGGGGAAACACTGAAGCTTTCTTT	CASRFLGGNTEAFF
TRBV6-1	.	.	15	TRBJ2-7	TGTGCCAGCAGCGGGATAGATGGACAGCTCTACGAGCAGTACTTC	CASSGIDGQLYEQYF
TRBV2	TRBD2	few	14	TRBJ2-7	TGTGCCAGCAACCGACTAGCGGGAGGCTACGAGCAGTACTTC	CASNRLAGGYEQYF
TRBV11-1	.	once	15	TRBJ2-5	TGTGCCAGCAGCCGTCGGGGGGCGGGACAAGAGACCCAGTACTTC	CASSRRGAGQETQYF
TRBV19	.	.	14	TRBJ1-4	TGTGCCAGTAAGGGGGGGGCAACTAATGAAAAACTGTTTTTT	CASKGGATNEKLFF
TRBV28	.	.	14	TRBJ2-7	TGTGCCAGCAGTATCCGGGACACCACCTACGAGCAGTACTTC	CASSIRDTTYEQYF
TRBV5-1	.	.	13	TRBJ2-1	TGCGCCAGCAGCTTCTTTCTTTCCAATGAGCAGTTCTTC	CASSFFLSNEQFF
TRBV5-6	TRBD1	.	14	TRBJ2-1	TGTGCCAGCAGCTGGGACAGGGGTACGAATGAGCAGTTCTTC	CASSWDRGTNEQFF
TRBV10-3	TRBD2	.	14	TRBJ2-7	TGTGCCATCGGCTTGGCGGGAGTTCCAGGGGAGCAGTACTTC	CAIGLAGVPGEQYF
TRBV5-1	TRBD1	few	14	TRBJ2-1	TGCGCCAGCAGCTTGGGGGGACAGGGAGCCGAGCAGTTCTTC	CASSLGGQGAEQFF
TRBV5-4	TRBD2	.	16	TRBJ2-1	TGTGCCAGCCCCTTGGGGGAGACTAGCGTGGACAATGAGCAGTTCTTC	CASPLGETSVDNEQFF
TRBV5-5	.	.	14	TRBJ1-4	TGTGCCAGCAGTCCTGGACAGTTAAATGAAAAACTGTTTTTT	CASSPGQLNEKLFF
TRBV9	TRBD2	.	15	TRBJ2-2	TGTGCCAGCAGCGCCGGACTAGCGAACACCGGGGAGCTGTTTTTT	CASSAGLANTGELFF
TRBV5-5	.	.	14	TRBJ1-1	TGTGCCAGCAGCTATAGCGGAGTGAACACTGAAGCTTTCTTT	CASSYSGVNTEAFF
TRBV27	TRBD1	.	15	TRBJ1-2	TGTGCCAGCAGTCCCAAGACAGGGGGCAACTATGGCTACACCTTC	CASSPKTGGNYGYTF
TRBV18	.	.	15	TRBJ1-4	TGTGCCAGCTCACCACGGACGCCGGCGGGGGAAAAACTGTTTTTT	CASSPRTPAGEKLFF
TRBV9	TRBD2	.	18	TRBJ2-5	TGTGCCAGCAGCGTAGGGGCACTAGCGGGACCAATACGAGAGACCCAGTACTTC	CASSVGALAGPIRETQYF
TRBV6-1	.	few	14	TRBJ2-7	TGTGCCAGCAGTGAAGGCGACAGCTCCTACGAGCAGTACTTC	CASSEGDSSYEQYF
TRBV4-2	TRBD1	.	15	TRBJ1-6	TGTGCCAGCAGCTCCCCGGGACAGGGGAATTCACCCCTCCACTTT	CASSSPGQGNSPLHF
TRBV7-9	TRBD2	.	13	TRBJ2-1	TGTGCCAGCAGCTTGGGACTAGCGGCTGAGCAGTTCTTC	CASSLGLAAEQFF
TRBV11-2	.	.	15	TRBJ2-5	TGTGCCAGCAGCTTAAGCATAAGGGGGTGGGAGACCCAGTACTTC	CASSLSIRGWETQYF
TRBV13	.	.	14	TRBJ2-7	TGTGCCAGCAGCTTAGGCTCACTCTCCTACGAGCAGTACTTC	CASSLGSLSYEQYF
TRBV5-1	TRBD2	.	17	TRBJ2-3	TGCGCCAGCAGCTTAGGCGGGGGGGCCGTAGGTACAGATACGCAGTATTTT	CASSLGGGAVGTDTQYF
TRBV10-1	TRBD2	.	14	TRBJ2-1	TGCGCCAGCAGTGACAAGCGGGAATACAATGAGCAGTTCTTC	CASSDKREYNEQFF
TRBV4-2	TRBD2	.	16	TRBJ2-7	TGTGCCAGCAGCCAAGAGACTAGCGGGGAAGCCTACGAGCAGTACTTC	CASSQETSGEAYEQYF
TRBV28	.	.	19	TRBJ2-7	TGTGCCAGCAGTCCCCCTACAGGGCCCAGAATGTCCTTTTACTACGAGCAGTACTTC	CASSPPTGPRMSFYYEQYF
TRBV27	.	.	12	TRBJ2-7	TGTGCCAGCAGTTTAACGGGGAACGAGCAGTACTTC	CASSLTGNEQYF
TRBV28	TRBD1	.	12	TRBJ2-7	TGTGCCAGCAGGACAGGGGGCTACGAGCAGTACTTC	CASRTGGYEQYF
TRBV6-5	.	.	15	TRBJ2-6	TGTGCCAGCAGTTTACAGGGCTCTGGGGCCAACGTCCTGACTTTC	CASSLQGSGANVLTF
TRBV11-3	.	.	15	TRBJ2-3	TGTGCCAGCGCCCGAGGTGAGACAGAAGGAGATACGCAGTATTTT	CASARGETEGDTQYF
TRBV12-5	TRBD1	once	12	TRBJ1-2	TGTGCTAGTGGTTTGTCCCCGGACAGGGCTTTCTTC	CASGLSPDRAFF
TRBV27	.	.	15	TRBJ1-5	TGTGCCAGCAGTCCATCAGCGGGTTCGGGGTGGCCCCAGCATTTT	CASSPSAGSGWPQHF
TRBV7-3	TRBD1	.	17	TRBJ2-2	TGTGCCAGCAGCTTACCCCCGGGACAGGGCGGGACCGGGGAGCTGTTTTTT	CASSLPPGQGGTGELFF
TRBV7-3	.	.	16	TRBJ2-1	TGTGCCAGCAGCTCCCTCCCGAGGGCCTTCTACAATGAGCAGTTCTTC	CASSSLPRAFYNEQFF
TRBV27	TRBD1	.	16	TRBJ2-1	TGTGCCAGCAGTCCAACCCTCCGGACAGGCTACAATGAGCAGTTCTTC	CASSPTLRTGYNEQFF
TRBV25-1	.	many	15	TRBJ1-1	TGTGCCAGCAGTGGATTGCGGGGACCGAACACTGAAGCTTTCTTT	CASSGLRGPNTEAFF
TRBV2	.	.	15	TRBJ1-1	TGTGCCAGCAGTGAGTCGGGGGGCTTGAACACTGAAGCTTTCTTT	CASSESGGLNTEAFF
TRBV27	TRBD2	.	15	TRBJ2-7	TGTGCCAGCAGTTTAATGGGAGGGCCCATCTCCGAGCAGTACTTC	CASSLMGGPISEQYF
TRBV5-4	.	.	17	TRBJ2-3	TGTGCCAGCAGCTTGATTCAGACTTCTCAAGGCACAGATACGCAGTATTTT	CASSLIQTSQGTDTQYF
TRBV19	.	.	11	TRBJ2-5	TGTGCCACGGCAGGGGTGGAGACCCAGTACTTC	CATAGVETQYF
TRBV28	.	.	14	TRBJ1-1	TGTGCCAGCAGTTTAGTACTGGTGAACACTGAAGCTTTCTTT	CASSLVLVNTEAFF